What follows is one T cell receptor beta chain and its context. The target antigen is unknown. With UMI labels, 5' RACE was used to prepare the TRB cDNA libraries. One entry per CDR3 protein, without DNA, is what TCRdb gives after re-calling the 5' RACE reads. The sample includes fewer than 80,000 distinct CDR3 sequences. CDR3 length: 13 residues. The sorting of each CD8+ T cell subset was done in triplicate, at over 250,000 cells each. Cells classed as naive CD8+ T cells were CD45RO-CCR7+CD27+CD95-. These data come from a study of CXCR3-negative and CXCR3-positive naive CD8 T cells. Study results and limitations: After cryopreservation, CXCR3 expression dropped partially; most assays used fresh PBMCs.

The TCR was taken from a human donor in good health. Some clones in this sample may be carry-over from other donors' samples. This chain connects TRBV12-3 or TRBV12-4 to TRBJ1-2; TCRdb lists TRBD1, though no DNA is available to test this call. Sequenced: naive CXCR3- CD8+ T cells from blood. Subset noted: CD45RO-CCR7+CD27+CD95- naive CD8+ T cells lacking CXCR3 (TNR3-). The CDR3 is CASSQTGGYGYTF.